Below, 9 T cell receptor beta chains from the same sample are listed, as sequenced in a study of memory CD4+ T cells and cytomegalovirus serostatus (dated by TCRdb to the late 2010s). Library prep was done by the immunoSEQ multiplex PCR assay. Sourced from immuneACCESS, this table was stored by TCRdb with only in-frame sequences that have V and J called. A share of the clones is absent; for the studies checked, an unresolved V gene accounts for under half, and the remainder has no known explanation. Across this sample there are about 27,000 clones, with 75% to 80% seen only once. The top ten constitute around 1% of the sample. A FACSAria II was used to sort memory CD4+ T cells, defined as single viable CD3+CD4+CD8-CD45RO+ cells. The sequencing sample was made of memory CD4+ T cells from blood. These receptors originate from an adult in good health and CMV-seronegative.

The V gene is TRBV7-8, the J gene TRBJ1-2; D is unclear. In germline, CDR1 is SGHVS, CDR2 FQNEAQ. V gave up 0 bases and J gave up 3 bases, with 11 bases separating them. The CDR3 is made up of 15 amino acids. The CDR3 bases are TGTGCCAGCAGCTTAGCGCGAGACACCTACTATGGCTACACCTTC. Translated, it gives CASSLARDTYYGYTF.

This chain connects TRBV19 to TRBJ2-1, with 9 positions matching TRBD2. Per germline, CDR1 LNHDA and CDR2 SQIVND (reference sequence). The CDR3 sequence is 14 residues long. Trimming took 8 bases from V and 3 from J; bases not matched to a gene: 5. Here the CDR3 DNA reads TGTGCCAGTTACCTAGCGGGGAACTACAATGAGCAGTTCTTC. This encodes CASYLAGNYNEQFF. The complete variable domain, with remaining parts taken from reference TRBV19 and TRBJ2-1, reads DGGITQSPKYLFRKEGQNVTLSCEQNLNHDAMYWYRQDPGQGLRLIYYSQIVNDFQKGDIAEGYSVSREKKESFPLTVTSAQKNPTAFYLCASYLAGNYNEQFFGPGTRLTVL.

This chain connects TRBV18 to TRBJ2-2; tentative D call: TRBD1 (5 bases). CDR1 KGHSH and CDR2 LQKENI come from the germline V gene. The CDR3 loop spans 17 amino acids. Trimming took 2 bases from V and 6 from J, leaving 19 bases between them. CDR3 sequence: CASSPSVSGKLAGELFF. The CDR3 nucleotides are TGTGCCAGCTCACCATCAGTCTCAGGGAAGCTGGCCGGGGAGCTGTTTTTT. Full variable domain (outside the CDR3, taken from reference TRBV18 and TRBJ2-2): NAGVMQNPRHLVRRRGQEARLRCSPMKGHSHVYWYRQLPEEGLKFMVYLQKENIIDESGMPKERFSAEFPKEGPSILRIQQVVRGDSAAYFCASSPSVSGKLAGELFFGEGSRLTVL.

The rearrangement joins TRBV5-5 to TRBJ1-1; D not certain. Germline V gene lookup returns CDR1 SGHKS and CDR2 YYEKEE (reference sequence). Trimming removed 2 bases at V and 4 bases at J, with 9 bases between. The length of the CDR3 is 13 residues. The CDR3 DNA sequence: TGTGCCAGCAGCTTAGGACCGGGCACTGAAGCTTTCTTT. It specifies CASSLGPGTEAFF.

The chain joins TRBV19 to TRBJ1-5, with 9 bases fitting TRBD1. The germline V gene has CDR1 LNHDA and CDR2 SQIVND (reference sequence). V was clipped by 5 bases and J by 5 bases; unmatched bases: 7. This CDR3 has 15 residues. The CDR3 DNA sequence: TGTGCCAGTAGTGCCGGGACAGGGCTTTATCAGCCCCAGCATTTT. Translated, it gives CASSAGTGLYQPQHF.

This chain joins TRBV19 and TRBJ2-3; 9 bases line up with TRBD2. The CDR3 length is 15 residues. CDR1 LNHDA and CDR2 SQIVND come from the germline V gene (reference sequence). V dropped 4 bases and J dropped 2; count of bases not matched to a gene: 4. CDR3 in DNA: TGTGCCAGTAGTAGCGGGGGGGCTTCCACAGATACGCAGTATTTT. Translation gives CASSSGGASTDTQYF.

V and J are TRBV6-5 and TRBJ1-5; the D gene is possibly TRBD1 (6 bases). Looked up from germline, CDR1 is MNHEY and CDR2 is SVGAGI. This CDR3 has 13 amino acids. Deletions cut 7 bases from V and 8 bases from J, with 15 bases between. The CDR3 protein is CASTPQGTEPQHF. The CDR3 DNA sequence: TGTGCCAGCACCCCACAGGGAACGGAGCCCCAGCATTTT.

About this clone itself: An end of the junction differs from the germline gene, which may be a read error. V and J are TRBV7-2 and TRBJ1-6; D remains unclear. Germline assignment: CDR1 SGHTA and CDR2 FQGNSA. CDR3 size: 13 residues. Here the CDR3 reads CASSLAANTPLHF. For the CDR3, the DNA is TGTGCCAGCAGCTTAGCGGCTAATACACCCCTCCACTTT.

V and J are TRBV28 and TRBJ2-7; D is perhaps TRBD1 (6 bases). Trimming pared 7 bases from V and 2 bases from J, leaving 15 bases between. Germline CDR1 and CDR2: MDHEN and SYDVKM. The CDR3 sequence is 14 residues long. The CDR3 sequence: CASTPQGRPYEQYF. The CDR3 DNA follows: TGTGCCAGCACCCCACAGGGAAGACCCTACGAGCAGTACTTC.